The present entry profiles one T cell receptor (beta chain) with its context. Its antigen remains unknown. Sequencing was performed with immunoSEQ multiplex PCR; in TCRdb, only in-frame clones are kept and a portion is missing. The repertoire has 46,000 or so clones, 70% to 80% of them found once; the top ten carry around 6.6%. This entry comes from a study of T cell responses to AZD1222 COVID-19 vaccine. Findings of the study overall: Rises in breadth and depth of Spike-specific TCRs came after two AZD1222 doses. Clonal diversity may have been underestimated, and the donors were mostly white British, with more females than males. Distributed over spike, vaccine-associated CD4 TCRs predominated at 160-218 and 743-854. Unmutated variant regions are reportedly the target of nearly half of TCRs that are spike-specific.

The CDR3 is 12 amino acids. Trimming shortened V by 8 bases and J by 4 bases, and 8 bases separated the two germline ends. Germline V gene sequence: CDR1 SNHLY, CDR2 FYNNEI. The source was peripheral blood, collected on day 0 of AZD1222 vaccination. This receptor was obtained from an adult in good health. V is TRBV2 and J is TRBJ1-4; D is undetermined. The CDR3 region is CASGRYNEKLFF. CDR3 sequence (DNA): TGTGCCAGCGGGCGGTATAATGAAAAACTGTTTTTT.